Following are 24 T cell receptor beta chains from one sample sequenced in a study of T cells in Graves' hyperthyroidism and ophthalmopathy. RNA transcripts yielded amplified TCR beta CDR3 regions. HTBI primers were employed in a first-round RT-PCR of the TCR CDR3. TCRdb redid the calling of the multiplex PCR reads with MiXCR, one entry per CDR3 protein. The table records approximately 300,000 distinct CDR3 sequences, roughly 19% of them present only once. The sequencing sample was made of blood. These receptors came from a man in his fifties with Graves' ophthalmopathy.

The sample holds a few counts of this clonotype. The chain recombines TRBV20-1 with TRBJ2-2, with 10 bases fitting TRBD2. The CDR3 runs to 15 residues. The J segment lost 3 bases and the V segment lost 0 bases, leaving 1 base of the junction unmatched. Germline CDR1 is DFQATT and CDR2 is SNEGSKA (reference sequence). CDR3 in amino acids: CSARDLAGDTGELFF. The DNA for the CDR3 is TGCAGTGCTAGAGATCTAGCGGGAGACACCGGGGAGCTGTTTTTT.

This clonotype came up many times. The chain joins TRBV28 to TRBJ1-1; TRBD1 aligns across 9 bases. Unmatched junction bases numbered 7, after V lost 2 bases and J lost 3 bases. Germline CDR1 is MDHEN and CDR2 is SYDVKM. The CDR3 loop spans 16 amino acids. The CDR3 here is CASSLPGQGLDTEAFF. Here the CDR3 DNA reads TGTGCCAGCAGTTTACCGGGACAGGGTCTCGACACTGAAGCTTTCTTT.

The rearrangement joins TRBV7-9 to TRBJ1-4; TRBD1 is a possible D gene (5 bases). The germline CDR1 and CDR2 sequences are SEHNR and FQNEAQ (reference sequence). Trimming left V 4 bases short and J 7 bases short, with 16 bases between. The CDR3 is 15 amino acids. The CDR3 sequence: CASSSGLPQGEKLFF. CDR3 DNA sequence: TGTGCCAGCAGCTCCGGCTTGCCCCAGGGTGAAAAACTGTTTTTT. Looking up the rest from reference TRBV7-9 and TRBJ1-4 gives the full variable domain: DTGVSQNPRHKITKRGQNVTFRCDPISEHNRLYWYRQTLGQGPEFLTYFQNEAQLEKSRLLSDRFSAERPKGSFSTLEIQRTEQGDSAMYLCASSSGLPQGEKLFFGSGTQLSVL.

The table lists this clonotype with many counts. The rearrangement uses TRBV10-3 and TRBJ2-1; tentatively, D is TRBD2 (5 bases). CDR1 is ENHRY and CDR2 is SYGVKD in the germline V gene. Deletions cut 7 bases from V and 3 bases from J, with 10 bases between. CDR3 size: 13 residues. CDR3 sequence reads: CAITGIDYNEQFF. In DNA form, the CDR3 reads TGTGCCATCACCGGGATTGACTACAATGAGCAGTTCTTC.

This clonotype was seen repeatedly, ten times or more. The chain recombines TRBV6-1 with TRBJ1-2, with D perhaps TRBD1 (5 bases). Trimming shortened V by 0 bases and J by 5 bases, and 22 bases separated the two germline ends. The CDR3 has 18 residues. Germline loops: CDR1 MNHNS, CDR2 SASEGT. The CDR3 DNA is TGTGCCAGCAGTGAAGCGCCTACAGGCCCAATTGTTTCTTATGGCTACACCTTC. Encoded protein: CASSEAPTGPIVSYGYTF.

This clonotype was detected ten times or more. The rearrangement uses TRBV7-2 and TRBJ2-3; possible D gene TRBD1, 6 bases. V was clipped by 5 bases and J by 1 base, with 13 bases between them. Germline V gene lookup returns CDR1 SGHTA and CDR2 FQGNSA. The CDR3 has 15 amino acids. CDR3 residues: CASSLQGLGTDTQYF. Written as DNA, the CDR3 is TGTGCCAGCAGCCTACAGGGTCTCGGCACAGATACGCAGTATTTT.

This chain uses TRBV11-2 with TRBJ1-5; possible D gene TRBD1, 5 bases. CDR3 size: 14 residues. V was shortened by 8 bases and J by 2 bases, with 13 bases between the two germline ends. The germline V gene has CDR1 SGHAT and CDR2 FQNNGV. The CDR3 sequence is CASAGAAGNQPQHF. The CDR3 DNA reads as TGTGCCAGCGCTGGGGCAGCAGGCAATCAGCCCCAGCATTTT.

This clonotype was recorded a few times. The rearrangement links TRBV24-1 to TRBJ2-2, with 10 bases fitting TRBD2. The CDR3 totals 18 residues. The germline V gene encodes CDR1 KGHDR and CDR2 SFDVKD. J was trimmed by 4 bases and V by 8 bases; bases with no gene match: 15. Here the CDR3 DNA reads TGTGCCACCATGGCAGTCATTTCTAGCGGGAGAAGCACCGGGGAGCTGTTTTTT. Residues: CATMAVISSGRSTGELFF.

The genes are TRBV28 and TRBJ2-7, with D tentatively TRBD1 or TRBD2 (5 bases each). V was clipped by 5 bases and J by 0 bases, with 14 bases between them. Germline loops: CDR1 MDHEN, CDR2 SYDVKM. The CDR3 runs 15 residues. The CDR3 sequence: CASSNPGRLSYEQYF. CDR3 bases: TGTGCCAGCAGTAACCCGGGACGACTCTCCTACGAGCAGTACTTC.

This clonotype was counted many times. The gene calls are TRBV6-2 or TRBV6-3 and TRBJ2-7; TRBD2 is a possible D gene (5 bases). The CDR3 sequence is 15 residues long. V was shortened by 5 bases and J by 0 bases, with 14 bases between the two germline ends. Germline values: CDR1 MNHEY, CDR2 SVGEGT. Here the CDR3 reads CASSKSGASSYEQYF. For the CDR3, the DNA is TGTGCCAGCAGTAAAAGCGGAGCGAGCTCCTACGAGCAGTACTTC.

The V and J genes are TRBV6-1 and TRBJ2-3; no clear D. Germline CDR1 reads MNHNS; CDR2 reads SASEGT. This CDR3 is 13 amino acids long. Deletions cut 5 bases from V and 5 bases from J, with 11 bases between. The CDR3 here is CASSQNGGDTQYF. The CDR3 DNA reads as TGTGCCAGCAGTCAAAACGGCGGAGATACGCAGTATTTT.

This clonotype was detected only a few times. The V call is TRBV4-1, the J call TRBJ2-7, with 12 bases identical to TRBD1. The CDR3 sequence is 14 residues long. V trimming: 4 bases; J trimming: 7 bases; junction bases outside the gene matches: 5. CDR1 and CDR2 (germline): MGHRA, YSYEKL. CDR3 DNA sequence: TGCGCCAGCAGCCCACGGGACAGGGGGCGAGAGCAGTACTTC. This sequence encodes CASSPRDRGREQYF.

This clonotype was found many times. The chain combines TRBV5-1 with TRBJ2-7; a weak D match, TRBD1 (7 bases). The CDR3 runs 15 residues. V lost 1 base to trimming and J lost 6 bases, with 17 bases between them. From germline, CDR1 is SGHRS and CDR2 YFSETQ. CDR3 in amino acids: CASSLTAGGTAEQYF. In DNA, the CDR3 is TGCGCCAGCAGCTTGACCGCAGGGGGGACGGCCGAGCAGTACTTC.

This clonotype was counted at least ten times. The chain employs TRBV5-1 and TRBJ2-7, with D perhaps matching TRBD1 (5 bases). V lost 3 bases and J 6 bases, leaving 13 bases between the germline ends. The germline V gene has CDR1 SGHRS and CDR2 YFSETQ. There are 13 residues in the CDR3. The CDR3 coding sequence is TGCGCCAGCAGCTACGAATCTAGGGGCGAGCAGTACTTC. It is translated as CASSYESRGEQYF.

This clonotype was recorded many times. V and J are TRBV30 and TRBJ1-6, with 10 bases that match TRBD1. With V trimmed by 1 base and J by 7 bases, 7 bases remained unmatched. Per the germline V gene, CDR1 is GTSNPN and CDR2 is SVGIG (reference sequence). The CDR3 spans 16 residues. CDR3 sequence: CAWSAPGQGGNSPLHF. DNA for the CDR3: TGTGCCTGGAGTGCCCCCGGACAGGGGGGGAATTCACCCCTCCACTTT. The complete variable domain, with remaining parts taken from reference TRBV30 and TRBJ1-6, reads SQTIHQWPATLVQPVGSPLSLECTVEGTSNPNLYWYRQAAGRGLQLLFYSVGIGQISSEVPQNLSASRPQDRQFILSSKKLLLSDSGFYLCAWSAPGQGGNSPLHFGNGTRLTVT.

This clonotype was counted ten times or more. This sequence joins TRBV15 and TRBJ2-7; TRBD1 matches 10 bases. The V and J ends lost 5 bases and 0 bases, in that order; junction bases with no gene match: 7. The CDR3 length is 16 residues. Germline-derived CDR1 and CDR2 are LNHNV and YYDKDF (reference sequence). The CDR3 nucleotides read TGTGCCACCAGCGGCCGGGACAGGGGAGTCTCCTACGAGCAGTACTTC. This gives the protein CATSGRDRGVSYEQYF.

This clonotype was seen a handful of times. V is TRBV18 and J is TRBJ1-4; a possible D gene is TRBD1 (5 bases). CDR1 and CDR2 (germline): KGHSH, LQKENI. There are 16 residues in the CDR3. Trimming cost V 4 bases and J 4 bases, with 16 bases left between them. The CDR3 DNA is TGTGCCAGCTCACTATCCCGGGACTCCAGTAATGAAAAACTGTTTTTT. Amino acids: CASSLSRDSSNEKLFF.

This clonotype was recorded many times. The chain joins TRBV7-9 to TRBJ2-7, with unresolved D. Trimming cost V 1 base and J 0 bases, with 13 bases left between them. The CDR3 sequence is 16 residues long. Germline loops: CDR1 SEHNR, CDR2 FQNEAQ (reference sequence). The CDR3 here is CASSLVLGGRSYEQYF. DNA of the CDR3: TGTGCCAGCAGCTTAGTTTTGGGCGGACGCTCCTACGAGCAGTACTTC.

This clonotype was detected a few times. The CDR3 spells CATSDWRAGSYNEQFF. CDR3 bases: TGTGCCACCAGTGATTGGAGGGCGGGCTCCTACAATGAGCAGTTCTTC. The chain is built from TRBV24-1 and TRBJ2-1; weak D call: TRBD2 (6 bases). Germline V lookup: CDR1 KGHDR, CDR2 SFDVKD. Trimming cost V 2 bases and J 0 bases, with 10 bases left between them. This CDR3 comprises 16 residues.

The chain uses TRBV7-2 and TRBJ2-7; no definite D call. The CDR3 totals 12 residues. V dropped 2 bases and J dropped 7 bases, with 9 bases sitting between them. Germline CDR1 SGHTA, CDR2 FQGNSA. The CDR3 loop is CASSLLGWEQYF. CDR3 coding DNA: TGTGCCAGCAGCTTATTGGGTTGGGAGCAGTACTTC.

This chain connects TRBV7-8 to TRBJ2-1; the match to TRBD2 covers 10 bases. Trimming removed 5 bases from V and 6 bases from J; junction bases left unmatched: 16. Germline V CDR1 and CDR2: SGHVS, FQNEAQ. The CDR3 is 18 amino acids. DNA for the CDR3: TGTGCCAGCAGCCCCAGACTAGCGGGTGGTACATTGAGCAATGAGCAGTTCTTC. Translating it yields CASSPRLAGGTLSNEQFF. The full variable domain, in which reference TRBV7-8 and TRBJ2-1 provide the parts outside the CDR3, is GAGVSQSPRYKVAKRGQDVALRCDPISGHVSLFWYQQALGQGPEFLTYFQNEAQLDKSGLPSDRFFAERPEGSVSTLKIQRTQQEDSAVYLCASSPRLAGGTLSNEQFFGPGTRLTVL.

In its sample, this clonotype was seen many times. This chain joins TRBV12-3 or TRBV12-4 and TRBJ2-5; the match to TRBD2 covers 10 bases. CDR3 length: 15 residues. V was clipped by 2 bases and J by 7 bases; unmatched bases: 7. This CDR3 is CASSLPGLAEGTQYF. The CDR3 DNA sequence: TGTGCCAGCAGTTTACCAGGACTAGCGGAGGGGACCCAGTACTTC.

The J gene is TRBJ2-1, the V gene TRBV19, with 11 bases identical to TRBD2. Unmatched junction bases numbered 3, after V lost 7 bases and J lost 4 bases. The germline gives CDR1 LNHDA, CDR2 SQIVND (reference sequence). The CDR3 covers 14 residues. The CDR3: CASTTSGAYNEQFF. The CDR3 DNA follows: TGTGCCAGTACGACTAGCGGGGCGTACAATGAGCAGTTCTTC. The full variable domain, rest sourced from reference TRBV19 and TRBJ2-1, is DGGITQSPKYLFRKEGQNVTLSCEQNLNHDAMYWYRQDPGQGLRLIYYSQIVNDFQKGDIAEGYSVSREKKESFPLTVTSAQKNPTAFYLCASTTSGAYNEQFFGPGTRLTVL.

The CDR3 sequence is CASSQGLSLSSYNEQFF. The CDR3 DNA sequence: TGTGCCAGCAGCCAGGGTCTGAGCCTGAGCTCCTACAATGAGCAGTTCTTC. The V call is TRBV3-1, the J call TRBJ2-1; D uncertain. The germline CDR1 and CDR2 sequences are LGHDT and YNNKEL (reference sequence). CDR3 size: 17 residues. The germline V and J ends were trimmed by 3 bases and 0 bases, with 15 bases remaining between them.